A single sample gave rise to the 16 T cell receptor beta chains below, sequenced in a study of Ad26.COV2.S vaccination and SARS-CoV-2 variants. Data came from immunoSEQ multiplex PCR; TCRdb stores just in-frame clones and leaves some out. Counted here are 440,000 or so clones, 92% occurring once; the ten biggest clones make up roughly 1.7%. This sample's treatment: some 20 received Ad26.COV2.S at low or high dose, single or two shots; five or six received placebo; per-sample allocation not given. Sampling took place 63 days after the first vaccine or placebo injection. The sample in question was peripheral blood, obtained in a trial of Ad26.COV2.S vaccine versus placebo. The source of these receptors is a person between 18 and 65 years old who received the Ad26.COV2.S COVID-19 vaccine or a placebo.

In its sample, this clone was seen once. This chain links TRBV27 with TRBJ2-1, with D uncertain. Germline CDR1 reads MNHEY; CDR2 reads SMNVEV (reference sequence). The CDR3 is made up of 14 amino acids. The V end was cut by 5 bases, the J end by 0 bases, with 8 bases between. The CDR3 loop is CASSSLFSYNEQFF. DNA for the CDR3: TGTGCCAGCAGTAGTCTCTTCTCCTACAATGAGCAGTTCTTC.

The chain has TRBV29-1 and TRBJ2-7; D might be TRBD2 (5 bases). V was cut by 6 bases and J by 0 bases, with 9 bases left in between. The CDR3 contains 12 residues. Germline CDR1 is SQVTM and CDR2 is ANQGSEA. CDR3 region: CSVRTVSYEQYF. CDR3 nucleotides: TGCAGCGTCCGGACTGTCTCCTACGAGCAGTACTTC.

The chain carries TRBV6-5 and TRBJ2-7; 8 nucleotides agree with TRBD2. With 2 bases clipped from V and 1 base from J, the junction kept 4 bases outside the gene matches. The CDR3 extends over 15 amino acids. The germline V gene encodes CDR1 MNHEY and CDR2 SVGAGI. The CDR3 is CASSYQRGRSYEQYF. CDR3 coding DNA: TGTGCCAGCAGTTACCAGCGGGGGAGGTCCTACGAGCAGTACTTC.

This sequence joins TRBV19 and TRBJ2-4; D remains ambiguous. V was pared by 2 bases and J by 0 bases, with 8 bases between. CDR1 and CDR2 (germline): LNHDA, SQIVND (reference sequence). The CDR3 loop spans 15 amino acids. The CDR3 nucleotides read TGTGCCAGTAGTATAATGGGATTAGCCAAAAACATTCAGTACTTC. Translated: CASSIMGLAKNIQYF. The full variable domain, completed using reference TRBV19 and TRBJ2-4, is DGGITQSPKYLFRKEGQNVTLSCEQNLNHDAMYWYRQDPGQGLRLIYYSQIVNDFQKGDIAEGYSVSREKKESFPLTVTSAQKNPTAFYLCASSIMGLAKNIQYFGAGTRLSVL.

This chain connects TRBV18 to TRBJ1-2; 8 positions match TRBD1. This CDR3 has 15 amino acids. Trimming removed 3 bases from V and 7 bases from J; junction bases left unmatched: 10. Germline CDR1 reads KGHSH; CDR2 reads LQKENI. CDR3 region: CASSPATWTGPGYTF. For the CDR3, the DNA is TGTGCCAGCTCACCTGCGACATGGACAGGGCCTGGCTACACCTTC.

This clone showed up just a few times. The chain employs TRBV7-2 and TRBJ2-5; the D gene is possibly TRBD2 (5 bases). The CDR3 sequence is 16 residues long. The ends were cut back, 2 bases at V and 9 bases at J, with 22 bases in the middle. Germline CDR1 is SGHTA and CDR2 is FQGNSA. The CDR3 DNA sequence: TGTGCCAGCAGCTTATTATATAGCTCAGAGGAGAGGGCCCAGTACTTC. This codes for CASSLLYSSEERAQYF.

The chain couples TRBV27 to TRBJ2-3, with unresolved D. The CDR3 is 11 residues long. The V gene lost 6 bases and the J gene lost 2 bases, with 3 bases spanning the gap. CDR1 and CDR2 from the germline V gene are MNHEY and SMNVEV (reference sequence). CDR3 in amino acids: CASRYTDTQYF. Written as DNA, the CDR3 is TGTGCCAGCAGGTACACAGATACGCAGTATTTT.

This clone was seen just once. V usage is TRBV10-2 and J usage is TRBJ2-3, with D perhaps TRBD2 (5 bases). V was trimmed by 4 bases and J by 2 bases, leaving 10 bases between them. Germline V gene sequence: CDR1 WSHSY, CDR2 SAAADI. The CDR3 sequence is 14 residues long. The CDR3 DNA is TGCGCCAGCAGTGGCCTAGCCCTCACAGATACGCAGTATTTT. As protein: CASSGLALTDTQYF.

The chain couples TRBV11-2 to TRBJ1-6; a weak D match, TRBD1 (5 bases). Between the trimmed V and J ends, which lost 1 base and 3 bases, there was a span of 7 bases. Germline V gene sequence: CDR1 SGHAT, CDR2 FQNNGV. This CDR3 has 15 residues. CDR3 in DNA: TGTGCCAGCAGCTTAGGGACAATCTATAATTCACCCCTCCACTTT. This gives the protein CASSLGTIYNSPLHF.

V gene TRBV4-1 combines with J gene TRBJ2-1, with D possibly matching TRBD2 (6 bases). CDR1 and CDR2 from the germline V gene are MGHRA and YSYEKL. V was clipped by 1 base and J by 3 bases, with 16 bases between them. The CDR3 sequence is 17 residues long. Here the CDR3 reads CASSQVPTSPIYNEQFF. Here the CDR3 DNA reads TGCGCCAGCAGCCAAGTCCCGACTAGTCCGATCTACAATGAGCAGTTCTTC.

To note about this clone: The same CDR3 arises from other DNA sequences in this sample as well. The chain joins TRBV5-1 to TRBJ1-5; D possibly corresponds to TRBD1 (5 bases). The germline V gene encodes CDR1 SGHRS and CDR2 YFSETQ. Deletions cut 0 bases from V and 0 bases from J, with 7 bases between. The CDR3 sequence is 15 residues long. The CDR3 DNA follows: TGCGCCAGCAGCTTGGGGACAACTAGCAATCAGCCCCAGCATTTT. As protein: CASSLGTTSNQPQHF.

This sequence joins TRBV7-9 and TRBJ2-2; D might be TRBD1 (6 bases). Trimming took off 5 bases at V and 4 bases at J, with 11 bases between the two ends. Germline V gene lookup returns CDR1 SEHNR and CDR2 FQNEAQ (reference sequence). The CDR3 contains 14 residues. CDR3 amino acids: CASSVNRVTGELFF. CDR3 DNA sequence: TGTGCCAGCAGCGTCAACAGGGTCACCGGGGAGCTGTTTTTT.

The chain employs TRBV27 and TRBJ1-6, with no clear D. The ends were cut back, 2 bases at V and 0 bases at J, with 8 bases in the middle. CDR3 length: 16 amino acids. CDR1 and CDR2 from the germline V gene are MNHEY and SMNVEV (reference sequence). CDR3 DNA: TGTGCCAGCAGTTTAAGGGATTTCTCCTATAATTCACCCCTCCACTTT. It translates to CASSLRDFSYNSPLHF.

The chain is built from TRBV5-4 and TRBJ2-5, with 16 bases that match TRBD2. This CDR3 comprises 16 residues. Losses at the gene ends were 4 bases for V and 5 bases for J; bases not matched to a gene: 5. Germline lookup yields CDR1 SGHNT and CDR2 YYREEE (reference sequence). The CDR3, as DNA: TGTGCCAGCAGCCTGGGACTAGCGGGGGGGCGGGAGACCCAGTACTTC. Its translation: CASSLGLAGGRETQYF.

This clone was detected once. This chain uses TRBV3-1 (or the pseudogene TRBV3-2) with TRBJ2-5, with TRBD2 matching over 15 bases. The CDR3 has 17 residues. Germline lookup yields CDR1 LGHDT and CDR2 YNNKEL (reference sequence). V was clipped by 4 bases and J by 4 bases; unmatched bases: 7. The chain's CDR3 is CASSLGTSGGRGETQYF. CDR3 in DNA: TGTGCCAGCAGCCTGGGGACTAGCGGGGGGAGAGGAGAGACCCAGTACTTC.

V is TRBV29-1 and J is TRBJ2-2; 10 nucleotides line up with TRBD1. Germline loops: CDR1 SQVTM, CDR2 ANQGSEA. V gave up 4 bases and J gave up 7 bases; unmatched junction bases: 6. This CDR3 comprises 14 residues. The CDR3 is CSVVDRGRGGELFF. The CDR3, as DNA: TGCAGCGTTGTAGACAGGGGGCGGGGCGGGGAGCTGTTTTTT.